This T cell receptor (beta chain) is drawn from a study of cytomegalovirus exposure and HLA in healthy donors. Findings of the study overall: A later analysis appeared to link common viral pathogens to several of the most significant clusters. Some V segments (TRBV6-2 and TRBV6-3 among them) were excluded as indistinguishable.

It was with 60 Vbeta and 13 Jbeta primers that the PCR ran. Assay: immunoSEQ multiplex PCR; the TCRdb copy retains only in-frame clones and omits some. The sample consists of about 100,000 clones, about four fifths of them appearing once. This CDR3 contains 14 residues. The germline V gene encodes CDR1 KGHSH and CDR2 LQKENI. V shed 5 bases and J shed 3 bases, with 12 bases lying between them. A word on this clone: What it binds is unknown.

The TCR comes from a middle-aged man in good health and CMV-seropositive. V usage is TRBV18 and J usage is TRBJ2-3; TRBD2 might be the D (5 bases). The sequenced sample consisted of PBMCs. The CDR3: CASSSKAETDTQYF. The DNA of the CDR3 is TGTGCCAGCTCATCTAAAGCGGAAACAGATACGCAGTATTTT.